The clone carrying this T cell receptor (beta chain) was counted once. Its antigen remains unidentified. As the CDR3 is not closed by the conserved phenylalanine or tryptophan, this likely results from a read error. The limits of the CDR3 on the DNA are not certain, so only TCRdb's listed CDR3 is given. Bulk tissue was left unsorted, and RNA and DNA were co-extracted from about 21-30 mg of it. Every one of the tumor samples had a viable tumor cell content above 85%. These data originate in a study of tumor-infiltrating lymphocytes in primary liver carcinoma. Findings and limits, study-wide: Blood's top-250-clone fraction was significantly lower than that of tumors (p = 0.039).

A primer matching the constant region was used to make TCR beta cDNA from 450 to 500 ng of total RNA. Slightly modified ARM-PCR, run as three nested multiplex PCR rounds, produced the TCR beta libraries. For around 9 cycles apiece, the opening two PCR rounds ran with TRBV1-TRBV30 forward primers and a C-beta reverse primer. TCRdb recomputed calls from the multiplex PCR reads with MiXCR, one row per CDR3 protein. The table records about 84,000 distinct CDR3 sequences, approximately 70% of them present only once. Germline CDR1 is MGHRA and CDR2 is YSYEKL. The CDR3 region is 9 residues in length, termini included.

The V call is TRBV4-1, the J call TRBJ1-2. This clonotype was obtained from a man between 40 and 49 years old with primary liver carcinoma and hepatitis B virus infection. Sequencing used liver tumor tissue from sampling region 1. Regarding subset: tumor region T1, superior pole. CDR3 sequence reads: CASRPGYTC.